This T cell receptor (beta chain) came from a study of memory CD4+ T cells and cytomegalovirus serostatus. Study-wide points: A US-trained random forest predicted CMV serostatus with median AUC approximately 0.9.

Worth noting for this clone: Its target is unknown.

Produced via immunoSEQ multiplex PCR; TCRdb's table is partial and in-frame only. The sample shows around 60,000 clones, 82% of them seen only once. The sort gate was single viable CD3+CD4+CD8-CD45RO+ cells for memory CD4+ T cells. Trimming cost V 2 bases and J 5 bases, with 13 bases left between them. The CDR3 is 14 residues long. CDR1 is SGHKS and CDR2 is YYEKEE in the germline V gene (reference sequence). Material for sequencing was memory CD4+ T cells from blood. The sequence came from an adult in good health and CMV-seronegative. Some clones in this sample may be carry-over from other donors' samples. This chain links TRBV5-5 with TRBJ2-5, with D tentatively TRBD1 (6 bases). The CDR3 DNA follows: TGTGCCAGCAGCTTCGCGACAGGTACGGAGACCCAGTACTTC. Its protein product is CASSFATGTETQYF.